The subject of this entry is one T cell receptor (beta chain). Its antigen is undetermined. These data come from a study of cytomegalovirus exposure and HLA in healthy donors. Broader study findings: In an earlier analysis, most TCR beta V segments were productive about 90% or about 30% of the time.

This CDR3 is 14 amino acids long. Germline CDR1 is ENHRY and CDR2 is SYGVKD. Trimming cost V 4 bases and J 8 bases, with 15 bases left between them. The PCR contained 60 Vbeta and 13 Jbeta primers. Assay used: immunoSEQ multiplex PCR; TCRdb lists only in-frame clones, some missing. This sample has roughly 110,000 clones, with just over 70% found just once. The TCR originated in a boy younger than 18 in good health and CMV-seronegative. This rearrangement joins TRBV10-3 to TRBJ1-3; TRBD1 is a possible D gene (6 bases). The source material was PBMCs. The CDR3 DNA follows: TGTGCCATCAGTGGTACAGGGAGGGGGGACACCATATATTTT. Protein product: CAISGTGRGDTIYF.